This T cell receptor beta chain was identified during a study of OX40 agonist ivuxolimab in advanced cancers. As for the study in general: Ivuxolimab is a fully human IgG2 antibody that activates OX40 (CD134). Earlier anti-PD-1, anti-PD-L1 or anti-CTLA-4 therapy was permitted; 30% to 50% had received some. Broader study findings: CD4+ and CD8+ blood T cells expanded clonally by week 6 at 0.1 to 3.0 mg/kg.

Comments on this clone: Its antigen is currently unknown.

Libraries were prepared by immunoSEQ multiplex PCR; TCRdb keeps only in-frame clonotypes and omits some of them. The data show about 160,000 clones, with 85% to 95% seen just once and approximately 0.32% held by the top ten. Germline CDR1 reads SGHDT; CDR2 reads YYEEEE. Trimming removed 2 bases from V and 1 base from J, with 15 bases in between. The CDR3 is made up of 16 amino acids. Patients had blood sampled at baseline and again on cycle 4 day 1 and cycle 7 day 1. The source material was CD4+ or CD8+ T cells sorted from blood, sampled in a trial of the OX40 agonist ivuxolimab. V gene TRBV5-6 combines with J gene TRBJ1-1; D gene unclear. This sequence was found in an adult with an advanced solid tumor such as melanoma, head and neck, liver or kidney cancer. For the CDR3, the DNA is TGTGCCAGCAGCTTAATTCTATCGGGTTGGAACACTGAAGCTTTCTTT. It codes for CASSLILSGWNTEAFF.